This TCR beta chain stems from a study of blood T cells in healthy people across ages. This clonotype has just a few counts. Its cognate antigen is unknown. Study results and caveats: The CMV status of each donor remained undetermined, and this could have confounded shifts in expanded clonotypes. Measured against age, TCR beta diversity per million T cells decreased in a roughly linear manner.

Donors each provided 7.5 to 10 milliliters of peripheral blood. A J-beta primer mix and a sample-barcoded 5' primer were used in a second PCR of about 6 to 12 cycles. Each sample yielded at least 3 million CDR3-containing paired-end reads. TCRdb recomputed calls from the 5' RACE reads with MiXCR, one row per CDR3 protein. This sample has 1,500,000 or so distinct CDR3 sequences, with approximately 43% found just once. The J segment lost 13 bases and the V segment lost 0 bases, leaving 9 bases of the junction unmatched. CDR1 is LGHNA and CDR2 is YNFKEQ in the germline V gene. The CDR3 has 14 residues. The sample comprised blood. V is TRBV4-2 and J is TRBJ2-1; 7 bases map to TRBD2. This receptor was obtained from a woman between 18 and 30 years old in good health. DNA of the CDR3: TGTGCCAGCAGCCAAGAAATCCGACAGCGGGAACAGTTCTTC. Protein: CASSQEIRQREQFF.